This T cell receptor (beta chain) is from a study of cytomegalovirus exposure and HLA in healthy donors. Vbeta (60) and Jbeta (13) primers were used in the PCR. Only in-frame clones appear in the TCRdb table, and some are missing; sequencing was by immunoSEQ multiplex PCR. Seen here are about 130,000 clones, roughly 85% observed once, and the top ten hold around 20%. With regard to this clone: Antigen: not known.

Study outcomes and limitations: With further analysis later on, most CMV-associated TCR beta chains appeared HLA-restricted.

What was sequenced was PBMCs. The receptor's source is a man aged 18-30 years in good health and CMV-seropositive.

CDR3 region: CASSFGGGTYEQYF. In nucleotides, the CDR3 is TGCGCCAGCAGCTTTGGGGGGGGGACCTACGAGCAGTACTTC. The chain links TRBV5-1 to TRBJ2-7; 7 bases fit TRBD2. V was pared by 2 bases and J by 2 bases, with 4 bases of the junction left unmatched. The CDR3 is 14 residues long. Germline V gene lookup returns CDR1 SGHRS and CDR2 YFSETQ.